A single sample gave rise to the 5 T cell receptor beta chains below, sequenced in a study of persistence of HIV-infected CD4 T cells. Lysates of CMV-infected fibroblasts at 9.5 to 10 ug/mL stimulated these cells. CD4+ T cells upregulating both CD40 ligand and CD69 were sorted as responding cells. These receptors are not linked to any known antigen. Sequencing used immunoSEQ version 4 in survey mode. Assay: immunoSEQ multiplex PCR; the TCRdb copy retains only in-frame clones and omits some. The data show approximately 19,000 clones, with less than 75% seen just once and roughly 8.3% held by the top ten. This specimen was CD4+ T cells sorted from PBMCs after roughly 18-hour stimulation, taken from a patient who received antiretroviral therapy. These receptors were collected from an adult woman with HIV who was CMV-seropositive.

This clone was counted between two and nine times. The chain joins TRBV19 to TRBJ1-2, with TRBD1 as a possible D gene (6 bases). V lost 5 bases to trimming and J lost 1 base, with 17 bases between them. This CDR3 region has 16 residues. Germline V gene data show CDR1 as LNHDA and CDR2 as SQIVND (reference sequence). This CDR3 is CASSSNRDLFNYGYTF. CDR3 nucleotide sequence: TGTGCCAGTAGTTCGAACAGGGACCTCTTTAACTATGGCTACACCTTC.

V gene TRBV5-1 combines with J gene TRBJ1-1; 7 bases map to TRBD1. V dropped 4 bases and J dropped 4; count of bases not matched to a gene: 7. Germline V gene sequence: CDR1 SGHRS, CDR2 YFSETQ. There are 14 residues in the CDR3. CDR3 residues: CASSVAGGSTEAFF. The CDR3 DNA reads TGCGCCAGCAGCGTCGCAGGGGGAAGCACTGAAGCTTTCTTT.

This sequence joins TRBV6-6 and TRBJ2-1, with TRBD2 matching over 7 bases. The CDR3 sequence is 14 residues long. Looked up from germline, CDR1 is MNHNY and CDR2 is SVGAGI (reference sequence). The ends lost 8 bases at V and 9 bases at J; junction bases unmatched: 13. CDR3: CASLSGTLMSEQFF. DNA of the CDR3: TGTGCCAGCCTCAGCGGGACGTTGATGTCTGAGCAGTTCTTC.

The table lists this clone with a count of one. The J gene is TRBJ2-5, the V gene TRBV12-5; 13 bases agree with TRBD2. CDR3 length equals 16 residues. J gave up 2 bases and V 6 bases, and 6 bases lay outside the gene matches. Germline V gene data show CDR1 as LGHNT and CDR2 as FRNRAP. The DNA for the CDR3 is TGTGCTAGTGGATCGACTAGCGGGGGGCCGCAAGAGACCCAGTACTTC. Encoded protein: CASGSTSGGPQETQYF.

The rearrangement uses TRBV29-1 and TRBJ1-2, with 7 bases aligning to TRBD1. The CDR3 is 12 amino acids. CDR1 is SQVTM and CDR2 is ANQGSEA in the germline V gene. J was trimmed by 8 bases and V by 4 bases; bases with no gene match: 7. This CDR3 is CSVGQGDKGYTF. DNA for the CDR3: TGCAGCGTTGGTCAGGGGGATAAAGGCTACACCTTC. The full variable domain, its missing parts supplied by reference TRBV29-1 and TRBJ1-2, is SAVISQKPSRDICQRGTSLTIQCQVDSQVTMMFWYRQQPGQSLTLIATANQGSEATYESGFVIDKFPISRPNLTFSTLTVSNMSPEDSSIYLCSVGQGDKGYTFGSGTRLTVV.